This T cell receptor beta chain was obtained from a study of blood T cell repertoires in COVID-19. Whole-study context: Sites in the United States, Italy and Spain provided acute and convalescent COVID-19 samples. T cells, B-cell-depleted T cells, or PBMCs supplied cDNA or gDNA.

Authors' processing steps: Amplification from reference gene primers served as the basis for estimated nucleated cell counts. The data were produced by immunoSEQ multiplex PCR, yet TCRdb's version contains in-frame clones alone and is incomplete. Clone size and V and J calls were adopted from that table, with D and trimming inferred from the DNA. Found here are around 460,000 clones, approximately 90% of them singletons; the top ten hold approximately 0.92%. Germline V gives CDR1 LGHDT, CDR2 YNNKEL (reference sequence). This CDR3 has 15 amino acids. Trimming took 5 bases from V and 7 from J; bases not matched to a gene: 11. It was during active infection that Seattle patients were enrolled and then longitudinally followed.

The specimen sequenced was peripheral blood. The receptor was derived from a man between 18 and 35 years old with COVID-19, enrolled during active disease. V gene TRBV3-1 (or the pseudogene TRBV3-2) combines with J gene TRBJ1-2, with TRBD1 identical over 9 bases. The CDR3 protein is CASSSHGDRARGYTF. The DNA for the CDR3 is TGTGCCAGCAGCTCTCACGGGGACAGGGCACGTGGCTACACCTTC.